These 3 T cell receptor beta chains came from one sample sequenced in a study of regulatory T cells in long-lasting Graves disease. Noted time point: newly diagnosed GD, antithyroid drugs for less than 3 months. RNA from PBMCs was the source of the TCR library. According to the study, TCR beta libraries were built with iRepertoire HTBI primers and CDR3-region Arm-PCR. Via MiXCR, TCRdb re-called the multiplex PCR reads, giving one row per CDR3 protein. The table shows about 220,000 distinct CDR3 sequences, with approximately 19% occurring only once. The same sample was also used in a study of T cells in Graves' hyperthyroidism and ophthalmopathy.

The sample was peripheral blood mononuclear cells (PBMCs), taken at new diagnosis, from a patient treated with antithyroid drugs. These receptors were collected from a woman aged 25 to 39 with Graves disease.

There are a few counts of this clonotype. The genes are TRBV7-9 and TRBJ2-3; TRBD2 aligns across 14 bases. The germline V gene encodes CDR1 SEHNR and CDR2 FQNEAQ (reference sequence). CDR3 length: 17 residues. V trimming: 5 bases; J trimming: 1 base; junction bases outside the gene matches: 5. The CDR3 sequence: CASSLGLAGDRTDTQYF. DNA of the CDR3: TGTGCCAGCAGCCTGGGACTAGCGGGGGACCGCACAGATACGCAGTATTTT.

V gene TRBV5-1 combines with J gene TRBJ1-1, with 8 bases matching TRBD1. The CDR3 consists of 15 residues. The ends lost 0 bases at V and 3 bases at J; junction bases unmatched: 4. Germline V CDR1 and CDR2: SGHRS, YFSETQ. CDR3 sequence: CASSLARTGYTEAFF. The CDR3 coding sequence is TGCGCCAGCAGCTTGGCCCGGACAGGGTACACTGAAGCTTTCTTT.

CDR3 nucleotides: TGCGCCAGCAGCGGCCCGGGGGGGGGGGACACTGAAGCTTTCTTT. Translated, it gives CASSGPGGGDTEAFF. V usage is TRBV5-1 and J usage is TRBJ1-1, with TRBD1 as a possible D gene (5 bases). V lost 4 bases to trimming and J lost 3 bases, with 16 bases between them. Looked up from germline, CDR1 is SGHRS and CDR2 is YFSETQ. The CDR3 is 15 amino acids. The entire variable domain, with the rest obtained from reference TRBV5-1 and TRBJ1-1, is as follows: KAGVTQTPRYLIKTRGQQVTLSCSPISGHRSVSWYQQTPGQGLQFLFEYFSETQRNKGNFPGRFSGRQFSNSRSEMNVSTLELGDSALYLCASSGPGGGDTEAFFGQGTRLTVV.